What follows are 16 T cell receptor beta chains derived from one specimen sequenced in a study of CD8+CD57+ T cells in acquired aplastic anemia. Genomic DNA acted as the template from which TCR beta VDJ combination and CDR3 sequence profiling were carried out. A single record per CDR3 protein comes from TCRdb applying MiXCR to the reads. The sample records about 180,000 distinct CDR3 sequences, just over 45% being singletons. The sequencing sample was made of sorted CD4+, CD8+, or CD8+CD57+ T cells (not recorded which) from PBMCs. Receptors originate from a human donor in good health.

The sample holds a few counts of this clonotype. The CDR3 DNA is TGTGCCAGCAGCGCAGAGAGGGGCTTGGGGGATGAAAAACTGTTTTTT. Translating gives CASSAERGLGDEKLFF. The chain uses TRBV9 and TRBJ1-4; TRBD1 might be the D (5 bases). V gave up 3 bases and J gave up 6 bases, with 18 bases separating them. CDR3 length: 16 amino acids. Germline-derived CDR1 and CDR2 are SGDLS and YYNGEE. The full variable domain, with the rest looked up from reference TRBV9 and TRBJ1-4, is DSGVTQTPKHLITATGQRVTLRCSPRSGDLSVYWYQQSLDQGLQFLIQYYNGEERAKGNILERFSAQQFPDLHSELNLSSLELGDSALYFCASSAERGLGDEKLFFGSGTQLSVL.

Only a few counts were recorded for this clonotype. This chain uses TRBV2 with TRBJ2-1; D gene ambiguous. CDR3 size: 14 residues. V was cut by 7 bases and J by 0 bases, with 10 bases left in between. Germline-derived CDR1 and CDR2 are SNHLY and FYNNEI. The DNA of the CDR3 is TGTGCCAGCATTAGCTCCAGCTCCTACAATGAGCAGTTCTTC. Translation gives CASISSSSYNEQFF.

V and J are TRBV19 and TRBJ1-5, with a tentative D call TRBD1 (6 bases). Trimming pared 5 bases from V and 11 bases from J, leaving 19 bases between. The germline CDR1 and CDR2 sequences are LNHDA and SQIVND (reference sequence). This CDR3 contains 14 residues. CDR3 amino acids: CASSPRDTVMAQHF. In DNA, the CDR3 is TGTGCCAGTAGTCCCCGGGACACCGTAATGGCCCAGCATTTT.

The table lists this clonotype with a few counts. The chain joins TRBV2 to TRBJ2-7; D is ambiguous. The ends were cut back, 7 bases at V and 0 bases at J, with 13 bases in the middle. Germline V gene lookup returns CDR1 SNHLY and CDR2 FYNNEI. This CDR3 is built from 14 residues. The CDR3 protein is CASKSDLSSYEQYF. DNA for the CDR3: TGTGCCAGCAAAAGCGACCTAAGCTCCTACGAGCAGTACTTC.

This clonotype was counted a single time. The V and J genes are TRBV20-1 and TRBJ2-5; TRBD2 agrees at 9 bases. V lost 1 base, J lost 5 bases, and 14 bases stayed unmatched. The CDR3 is 17 amino acids. Germline loops: CDR1 DFQATT, CDR2 SNEGSKA (reference sequence). The CDR3 sequence: CSARAERGVAGAETQYF. The CDR3 DNA reads TGCAGTGCTAGAGCAGAGCGTGGGGTAGCGGGGGCGGAGACCCAGTACTTC.

The genes are TRBV19 and TRBJ1-1; D unresolved. Per the germline V gene, CDR1 is LNHDA and CDR2 is SQIVND (reference sequence). The CDR3 is made up of 11 amino acids. V was cut by 8 bases and J by 5 bases, with 9 bases left in between. The CDR3: CASLTFTEAFF. CDR3 in DNA: TGTGCCAGTCTGACATTTACTGAAGCTTTCTTT.

The table lists this clonotype with a few counts. V is TRBV20-1 and J is TRBJ2-2; 8 bases fit TRBD2. CDR3 length: 16 residues. V gave up 0 bases and J gave up 3 bases; unmatched junction bases: 6. The germline gives CDR1 DFQATT, CDR2 SNEGSKA (reference sequence). This CDR3 is CSARETSGGDTGELFF. The CDR3 DNA is TGCAGTGCTAGAGAGACCAGCGGGGGAGACACCGGGGAGCTGTTTTTT.

This clonotype was found a few times. The chain recombines TRBV6-5 with TRBJ2-3; no reliable D call. The CDR3 covers 16 residues. V dropped 4 bases and J dropped 0 bases, with 14 bases sitting between them. In germline, CDR1 is MNHEY, CDR2 SVGAGI. CDR3 bases: TGTGCCAGCAGTTTAATCCGACGATCTAGCACAGATACGCAGTATTTT. Translated, it gives CASSLIRRSSTDTQYF.

This clonotype has at least ten counts. This sequence joins TRBV7-3 and TRBJ2-2; D call uncertain. Germline values: CDR1 SGHTA, CDR2 FQGTGA. This CDR3 has 14 amino acids. Trimming shortened V by 0 bases and J by 5 bases, and 7 bases separated the two germline ends. CDR3 residues: CASSLTFVTGELFF. The CDR3, as DNA: TGTGCCAGCAGCTTAACCTTTGTAACCGGGGAGCTGTTTTTT.

This clonotype showed up many times. CDR3: CASSFSGEPQHF. CDR3 DNA: TGTGCCAGCAGTTTCTCGGGAGAGCCCCAGCATTTT. This chain connects TRBV12-3 or TRBV12-4 to TRBJ1-5, with D uncertain. Between the trimmed V and J ends, which lost 3 bases and 8 bases, there was a span of 8 bases. The CDR3 is made up of 12 amino acids.

The gene calls are TRBV3-1 and TRBJ2-1; 9 bases are shared with TRBD2. The CDR3 contains 17 residues. Trimming cost V 0 bases and J 3 bases; bases outside gene matches: 6. Germline V CDR1 and CDR2: LGHDT, YNNKEL (reference sequence). CDR3 region: CASSQDRSGGSYNEQFF. The CDR3 DNA sequence: TGTGCCAGCAGCCAAGACCGTAGCGGGGGTAGCTACAATGAGCAGTTCTTC.

On this clonotype: One junction end disagrees with the germline gene, perhaps due to a read error. V gene TRBV20-1 combines with J gene TRBJ1-1; 9 bases are a match to TRBD1. From germline, CDR1 is DFQATT and CDR2 SNEGSKA (reference sequence). The CDR3 covers 15 residues. The CDR3 DNA reads TGCAGTGCTAGTGGGGGACAGGGAATGAATACTGAAGCTCTCTTT. This encodes CSASGGQGMNTEALF.

The chain carries TRBV7-6 and TRBJ2-1; 8 nucleotides align to TRBD2. Germline V gene sequence: CDR1 SGHVS, CDR2 FNYEAQ. There are 14 residues in the CDR3. J was trimmed by 8 bases and V by 3 bases; bases with no gene match: 6. The CDR3 reads CASSFSETSDEQFF. In DNA form, the CDR3 reads TGTGCCAGCAGCTTTTCGGAGACTAGCGATGAGCAGTTCTTC. Drawing the rest from reference TRBV7-6 and TRBJ2-1, the complete variable domain is GAGVSQSPRYKVTKRGQDVALRCDPISGHVSLYWYRQALGQGPEFLTYFNYEAQQDKSGLPNDRFSAERPEGSISTLTIQRTEQRDSAMYRCASSFSETSDEQFFGPGTRLTVL.

The chain joins TRBV15 to TRBJ2-3; the D is unclear. Germline V gene sequence: CDR1 LNHNV, CDR2 YYDKDF (reference sequence). This CDR3 contains 13 residues. Trimming pared 3 bases from V and 1 base from J, leaving 5 bases between. CDR3 sequence reads: CATSSLGTDTQYF. As DNA, the CDR3 is TGTGCCACCAGCAGCCTCGGCACAGATACGCAGTATTTT.

This clonotype was detected a few times. The gene calls are TRBV28 and TRBJ1-2; D remains unclear. The germline CDR1 and CDR2 sequences are MDHEN and SYDVKM. This CDR3 has 14 amino acids. Trimming removed 0 bases from V and 1 base from J, with 6 bases in between. The CDR3 spells CASSLWGNNYGYTF. CDR3 coding DNA: TGTGCCAGCAGTTTATGGGGGAATAACTATGGCTACACCTTC.

This clonotype was seen only a few times. The chain uses TRBV5-6 and TRBJ1-1; D is uncertain. CDR1 SGHDT and CDR2 YYEEEE come from the germline V gene. CDR3 length: 14 amino acids. V lost 0 bases to trimming and J lost 5 bases, with 11 bases between them. The CDR3 loop is CASSLGAGPTEAFF. Here the CDR3 DNA reads TGTGCCAGCAGCTTGGGGGCAGGCCCAACTGAAGCTTTCTTT.